A single sample gave rise to the 3 T cell receptor beta chains below, sequenced in a study of cytomegalovirus exposure and HLA in healthy donors. This PCR relied on a set of 60 Vbeta primers and 13 Jbeta primers. The data were produced by immunoSEQ multiplex PCR, yet TCRdb's version contains in-frame clones alone and is incomplete. The table lists roughly 100,000 clones, approximately 69% of them singletons. The material sequenced was PBMCs. All receptors derive from a man aged 25 to 40 in good health and CMV-seronegative.

This clone was counted a few times. The rearrangement joins TRBV30 to TRBJ2-5; 7 nucleotides align to TRBD2. The germline CDR1 and CDR2 sequences are GTSNPN and SVGIG (reference sequence). The V segment lost 4 bases and the J segment 4 bases; nucleotides outside the gene matches: 6. The CDR3 has 13 amino acids. Here the CDR3 DNA reads TGTGCCTGGACGGTTACGGGGGGAGAGACCCAGTACTTC. Translation gives CAWTVTGGETQYF.

This sequence joins TRBV7-9 and TRBJ2-3; tentatively, D is TRBD2 (6 bases). Germline V gene lookup returns CDR1 SEHNR and CDR2 FQNEAQ (reference sequence). V was cut by 7 bases and J by 0 bases, with 17 bases left in between. The CDR3 has 16 residues. The CDR3: CASTRGGGSSTDTQYF. CDR3 in DNA: TGTGCCAGCACCCGGGGAGGCGGGTCTAGCACAGATACGCAGTATTTT.

The rearrangement uses TRBV5-1 and TRBJ2-2; 9 bases match TRBD1. This CDR3 is built from 14 residues. Germline values: CDR1 SGHRS, CDR2 YFSETQ. V was pared by 3 bases and J by 4 bases, with 1 base of the junction left unmatched. CDR3 bases: TGCGCCAGCAGCTGGGGACAGGGCACCGGGGAGCTGTTTTTT. Its protein is CASSWGQGTGELFF. The full variable domain, with the rest looked up from reference TRBV5-1 and TRBJ2-2, is KAGVTQTPRYLIKTRGQQVTLSCSPISGHRSVSWYQQTPGQGLQFLFEYFSETQRNKGNFPGRFSGRQFSNSRSEMNVSTLELGDSALYLCASSWGQGTGELFFGEGSRLTVL.